The 27 T cell receptor beta chains below all came from one sample that was sequenced in a study of cytomegalovirus exposure and HLA in healthy donors. Some clones are missing from TCRdb's copy, which holds only in-frame ones; the method was immunoSEQ multiplex PCR. This sample yields about 150,000 clones, of which approximately 89% are seen a single time; about 10% belongs to the top ten. Sequenced sample: PBMCs. All receptors derive from a woman aged 18-29 years in good health and CMV-seropositive.

V is TRBV7-2 and J is TRBJ2-3; 8 bases map to TRBD2. The V segment lost 3 bases and the J segment 3 bases; nucleotides outside the gene matches: 5. From germline, CDR1 is SGHTA and CDR2 FQGNSA. The length of the CDR3 is 15 residues. The chain's CDR3 is CASSFKASGTDTQYF. As DNA, the CDR3 is TGTGCCAGCAGCTTTAAGGCTAGCGGGACAGATACGCAGTATTTT.

The chain joins TRBV5-6 to TRBJ1-5; D might be TRBD1 (5 bases). The germline V gene has CDR1 SGHDT and CDR2 YYEEEE. Trimming removed 2 bases at V and 3 bases at J, with 15 bases between. The CDR3 extends over 16 amino acids. The CDR3 DNA reads as TGTGCCAGCAGCTTTACGGGGGGGAATCTCAATCAGCCCCAGCATTTT. Translation gives CASSFTGGNLNQPQHF.

The rearrangement links TRBV5-4 to TRBJ2-7, with a possible D match to TRBD2 (6 bases). The germline V gene encodes CDR1 SGHNT and CDR2 YYREEE (reference sequence). The CDR3 has 16 amino acids. V lost 5 bases, J lost 2 bases, and 20 bases lay in between. CDR3 sequence (DNA): TGTGCCAGCAGGAATGGGCACGGGACGGGGGCCTACGAGCAGTACTTC. Translated, it gives CASRNGHGTGAYEQYF.

The chain uses TRBV11-2 and TRBJ1-6, with a weak D call TRBD1 (5 bases). The CDR3 covers 16 residues. Germline CDR1 and CDR2: SGHAT and FQNNGV. Between the trimmed V and J ends, which lost 2 bases and 5 bases, there was a span of 13 bases. The CDR3 DNA sequence: TGTGCCAGCAGCTTATATATCAGGGCCCATAATTCACCCCTCCACTTT. It encodes CASSLYIRAHNSPLHF.

The chain couples TRBV7-2 to TRBJ2-3; D not certain. The CDR3 totals 13 residues. With 2 bases removed from V and 4 bases from J, the gap between germline ends came to 7 bases. Looked up from germline, CDR1 is SGHTA and CDR2 is FQGNSA. Here the CDR3 reads CASSLRTADTQYF. For the CDR3, the DNA is TGTGCCAGCAGCTTACGTACAGCAGATACGCAGTATTTT.

The chain is built from TRBV27 and TRBJ2-1; the match to TRBD1 covers 9 bases. This CDR3 has 15 residues. The germline V gene encodes CDR1 MNHEY and CDR2 SMNVEV (reference sequence). J was trimmed by 3 bases and V by 6 bases; bases with no gene match: 6. The CDR3 region has the DNA TGTGCCAGCAGGGGGGGACAGGGATTCTACAATGAGCAGTTCTTC. Translating it yields CASRGGQGFYNEQFF.

The chain links TRBV15 to TRBJ1-2; D unclear. V gave up 5 bases and J gave up 7 bases, with 11 bases separating them. Per the germline V gene, CDR1 is LNHNV and CDR2 is YYDKDF (reference sequence). The CDR3 covers 12 residues. CDR3 sequence reads: CATSGGYFGYTF. For the CDR3, the DNA is TGTGCCACCAGCGGCGGCTATTTTGGCTACACCTTC.

This chain links TRBV11-2 with TRBJ1-1, with D tentatively TRBD1 (6 bases). Trimming took 7 bases from V and 0 from J, leaving 21 bases between them. Germline V gives CDR1 SGHAT, CDR2 FQNNGV. The CDR3 is 17 amino acids. CDR3 nucleotide sequence: TGTGCCAGCACCCCCCGGGGGGCTTGGGTAATGAACACTGAAGCTTTCTTT. It specifies CASTPRGAWVMNTEAFF.

The rearrangement links TRBV4-3 to TRBJ2-1, with 8 bases that match TRBD1. The germline V gene encodes CDR1 LGHNA and CDR2 YSLEER. The CDR3 contains 17 residues. J gave up 4 bases and V 4 bases, and 12 bases lay outside the gene matches. This CDR3 reads CASSRFDRGPDYNEQFF. The CDR3 bases are TGCGCCAGCAGCCGGTTCGACAGGGGCCCAGATTACAATGAGCAGTTCTTC.

CDR3 coding DNA: TGTGCCAGCAGCTCCTGGGAAGCGGGGGGGCAAGAGACCCAGTACTTC. Amino acid sequence: CASSSWEAGGQETQYF. The gene calls are TRBV7-8 and TRBJ2-5; the match to TRBD2 covers 10 bases. CDR1 is SGHVS, CDR2 FQNEAQ, per germline. This CDR3 spans 16 amino acids. J lost 2 bases, V lost 4 bases, and 7 bases had no gene match.

V usage is TRBV28 and J usage is TRBJ1-5; 10 nucleotides match TRBD1. CDR3 length: 15 amino acids. V lost 1 base and J lost 7; bases outside the gene matches: 4. The germline V gene has CDR1 MDHEN and CDR2 SYDVKM. The CDR3 region has the DNA TGTGCCAGCAGTTTATTGGACAGGGGGACGCAGCCCCAGCATTTT. It translates to CASSLLDRGTQPQHF.

V is TRBV4-1 and J is TRBJ1-5; the D gene is possibly TRBD1 (5 bases). This CDR3 is built from 16 residues. Per germline, CDR1 MGHRA and CDR2 YSYEKL. V lost 1 base, J lost 0 bases, and 10 bases lay in between. Here the CDR3 reads CASSQGQGGSNQPQHF. The CDR3 DNA sequence: TGCGCCAGCAGCCAAGGCCAGGGCGGTAGCAATCAGCCCCAGCATTTT.

This clone appeared once. This chain connects TRBV5-6 to TRBJ2-2; 7 bases fit TRBD1. Germline V gene lookup returns CDR1 SGHDT and CDR2 YYEEEE. The CDR3 spans 16 residues. V trimming: 4 bases; J trimming: 2 bases; junction bases outside the gene matches: 8. CDR3 nucleotides: TGTGCCAGCAGCGTCTCCGGGACAGCTAACACCGGGGAGCTGTTTTTT. It specifies CASSVSGTANTGELFF.

This clone has more than one count but fewer than ten. V gene TRBV7-8 combines with J gene TRBJ2-2, with D hard to call. Per the germline V gene, CDR1 is SGHVS and CDR2 is FQNEAQ. Trimming pared 3 bases from V and 5 bases from J, leaving 4 bases between. This CDR3 comprises 12 residues. Here the CDR3 DNA reads TGTGCCAGCAGCTTGGCTACCGGGGAGCTGTTTTTT. This sequence encodes CASSLATGELFF.

V and J are TRBV6-5 and TRBJ1-1; D is unclear. Trimming cost V 2 bases and J 4 bases, with 11 bases left between them. This CDR3 is built from 14 residues. CDR1 and CDR2 (germline): MNHEY, SVGAGI. The chain's CDR3 is CASSYGTPGTEAFF. CDR3 in DNA: TGTGCCAGCAGTTACGGCACCCCGGGCACTGAAGCTTTCTTT.

The V call is TRBV28, the J call TRBJ1-2, with D maybe TRBD1 (5 bases). There are 15 residues in the CDR3. Trimming removed 3 bases at V and 8 bases at J, with 19 bases between. Germline values: CDR1 MDHEN, CDR2 SYDVKM. The DNA of the CDR3 is TGTGCCAGCAGTTTCCACACAGACAGAGTTGGAGGCTACACCTTC. It encodes CASSFHTDRVGGYTF.

This clone was detected only once. This rearrangement joins TRBV7-3 to TRBJ1-2; 9 bases line up with TRBD1. Unmatched junction bases numbered 4, after V lost 5 bases and J lost 0 bases. Germline CDR1 SGHTA, CDR2 FQGTGA. CDR3 length: 15 amino acids. The CDR3 loop reads CASSQDRGANYGYTF. CDR3 coding DNA: TGTGCCAGCAGCCAAGACAGGGGGGCTAACTATGGCTACACCTTC. Full variable domain (outside the CDR3, taken from reference TRBV7-3 and TRBJ1-2): GAGVSQTPSNKVTEKGKYVELRCDPISGHTALYWYRQSLGQGPEFLIYFQGTGAADDSGLPNDRFFAVRPEGSVSTLKIQRTERGDSAVYLCASSQDRGANYGYTFGSGTRLTVV.

This clone was detected only a few times. The chain recombines TRBV5-6 with TRBJ1-2; D gene unclear. CDR3 size: 12 residues. In germline, CDR1 is SGHDT, CDR2 YYEEEE. Trimming pared 5 bases from V and 8 bases from J, leaving 13 bases between. CDR3 bases: TGTGCCAGCAGGTTACACCCCCTGGGCTACACCTTC. It codes for CASRLHPLGYTF.

The V and J genes are TRBV7-9 and TRBJ1-1; D uncertain. The V end was cut by 4 bases, the J end by 3 bases, with 12 bases between. Germline assignment: CDR1 SEHNR and CDR2 FQNEAQ (reference sequence). This CDR3 contains 14 residues. CDR3 in DNA: TGTGCCAGCAGCTCTTTACAGAGGGACACTGAAGCTTTCTTT. Translating it yields CASSSLQRDTEAFF.

The genes are TRBV19 and TRBJ1-1, with D unclear. The germline V and J ends were trimmed by 5 bases and 5 bases, with 21 bases remaining between them. This CDR3 is built from 16 residues. Germline V gene lookup returns CDR1 LNHDA and CDR2 SQIVND (reference sequence). The CDR3 DNA sequence: TGTGCCAGTAGTCCTCGTCACGGGAGGCTTGAGACTGAAGCTTTCTTT. The encoded protein is CASSPRHGRLETEAFF.

The genes are TRBV7-9 and TRBJ2-5; D is ambiguous. Trimming left V 3 bases short and J 0 bases short, with 8 bases between. Germline CDR1 SEHNR, CDR2 FQNEAQ (reference sequence). This CDR3 is built from 14 residues. The CDR3, as DNA: TGTGCCAGCAGCTTTACAGAGTACCAAGAGACCCAGTACTTC. Amino acids: CASSFTEYQETQYF.

The chain is built from TRBV28 and TRBJ2-5, with 13 nucleotides matching TRBD2. The ends lost 6 bases at V and 5 bases at J; junction bases unmatched: 6. Germline CDR1 and CDR2: MDHEN and SYDVKM. The CDR3 is made up of 15 amino acids. The CDR3 region has the DNA TGTGCCAGCAGCAGAGGACTAGCGGGGGTGGAGACCCAGTACTTC. It yields the protein CASSRGLAGVETQYF.

The V and J genes are TRBV10-2 and TRBJ1-1; D is ambiguous. There are 13 residues in the CDR3. In germline, CDR1 is WSHSY, CDR2 SAAADI. Trimming took 8 bases from V and 8 from J, leaving 18 bases between them. This CDR3 is CASAPSPGIEAFF. CDR3 bases: TGCGCCAGCGCCCCCTCCCCCGGGATCGAAGCTTTCTTT.

This clone was picked up one time. Written as DNA, the CDR3 is TGTGCCAGTACCCCCCTTCCGGGACTTGCCCCAGATACGCAGTATTTT. Its protein product is CASTPLPGLAPDTQYF. V usage is TRBV19 and J usage is TRBJ2-3; D is possibly TRBD2 (6 bases). Trimming removed 7 bases at V and 4 bases at J, with 21 bases between. Per the germline V gene, CDR1 is LNHDA and CDR2 is SQIVND (reference sequence). This CDR3 has 16 residues. Full variable domain (rest looked up from reference TRBV19 and TRBJ2-3): DGGITQSPKYLFRKEGQNVTLSCEQNLNHDAMYWYRQDPGQGLRLIYYSQIVNDFQKGDIAEGYSVSREKKESFPLTVTSAQKNPTAFYLCASTPLPGLAPDTQYFGPGTRLTVL.

This chain uses TRBV19 with TRBJ1-1, with 8 bases fitting TRBD1. Germline CDR1 is LNHDA and CDR2 is SQIVND (reference sequence). This CDR3 spans 15 amino acids. Unmatched junction bases numbered 7, after V lost 3 bases and J lost 4 bases. Here the CDR3 DNA reads TGTGCCAGTAGTATGGATACAGGGGGGGTCACTGAAGCTTTCTTT. It codes for CASSMDTGGVTEAFF.

V usage is TRBV10-3 and J usage is TRBJ2-7; 7 positions match TRBD1. CDR1 and CDR2 from the germline V gene are ENHRY and SYGVKD. This CDR3 has 14 residues. Trimming cost V 4 bases and J 1 base; bases outside gene matches: 4. The CDR3 sequence is CAISGGTESYEQYF. The CDR3, as DNA: TGTGCCATCAGTGGGGGGACAGAATCCTACGAGCAGTACTTC.

This chain links TRBV5-8 with TRBJ1-1; D unclear. This CDR3 region has 15 residues. Trimming cost V 1 base and J 1 base, with 11 bases left between them. Germline-derived CDR1 and CDR2 are SGHTS and YDEGEE. CDR3 DNA: TGTGCCAGCAGCTTGAGGCGGGTAGGGAACACTGAAGCTTTCTTT. Translated: CASSLRRVGNTEAFF.